This entry concerns a single TCR beta chain. Its target is not known. This entry comes from a study of vaccination and CD4 T cells after COVID-19. Looking at the study overall: Collection of post-COVID samples occurred a median approximately 93 days after diagnosis, spanning a range of 35 to 161.

The CDR3 has 13 residues. Trimming took 4 bases from V and 4 from J, leaving 10 bases between them. Germline CDR1 and CDR2: SNHLY and FYNNEI. The study sequenced cultured CD4+ T cell DNA using the Oncomine TCR Beta short-read assay. It was cultured CD4+ T cells from which genomic DNA was extracted. Via MiXCR, TCRdb re-called the PCR reads, giving one row per CDR3 protein. The sample records just under 9,000 distinct CDR3 sequences, around three fifths being singletons. The sample's treatment: approximately 9-day PBMC culture with coronavirus spike peptide pools or control peptides (ViraFEST assay). The sequence came from a human donor who had recovered from COVID-19. The sample consisted of CD4+ T cells from blood, cultured in vitro. The gene calls are TRBV2 and TRBJ1-2; D might be TRBD1 (5 bases). The CDR3 coding sequence is TGTGCCAGCAGTGGGGGGAGCGGCTATGGCTACACCTTC. Translating it yields CASSGGSGYGYTF.